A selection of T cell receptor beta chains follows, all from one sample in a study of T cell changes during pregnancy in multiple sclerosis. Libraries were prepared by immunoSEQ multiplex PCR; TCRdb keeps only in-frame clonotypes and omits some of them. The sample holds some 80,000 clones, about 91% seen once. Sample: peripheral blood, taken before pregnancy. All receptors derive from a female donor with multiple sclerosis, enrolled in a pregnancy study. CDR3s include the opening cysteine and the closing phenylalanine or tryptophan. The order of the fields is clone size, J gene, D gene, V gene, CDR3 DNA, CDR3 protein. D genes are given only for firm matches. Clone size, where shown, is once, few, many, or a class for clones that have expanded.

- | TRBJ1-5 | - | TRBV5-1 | TGCGCCAGCAGCTTGGGACCCGGGGGGGCGGGTCAGCCCCAGCATTTT | CASSLGPGGAGQPQHF
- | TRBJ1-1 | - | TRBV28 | TGTGCCAGCAGTTTGGGCAGGAGGGAAGCTTTCTTT | CASSLGRREAFF
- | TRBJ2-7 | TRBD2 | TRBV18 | TGTGCCAGCTCACCACAGGATAGCGGGAGCCCCTACGAGCAGTACTTC | CASSPQDSGSPYEQYF
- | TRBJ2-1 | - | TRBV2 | TGTGCCAGTTGGCAGAAAACCTCCTACAATGAGCAGTTCTTC | CASWQKTSYNEQFF
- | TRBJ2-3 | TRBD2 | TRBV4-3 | TGCGCCAGCAGCCAAGATGGACTAGCATTAGGCACAGATACGCAGTATTTT | CASSQDGLALGTDTQYF
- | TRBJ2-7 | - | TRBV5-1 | TGCGCCAGCAGCTTGGTACGGGGGGCCCCATACGAGCAGTACTTC | CASSLVRGAPYEQYF
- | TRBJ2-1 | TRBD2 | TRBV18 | TGTGCCAGCTCACCACAAGGTTCTCCGGGAGGGTTGGACAATGAGCAGTTCTTC | CASSPQGSPGGLDNEQFF
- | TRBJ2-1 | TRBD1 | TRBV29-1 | TGCAGCGTTGGACAGGGGGGTTACAATGAGCAGTTCTTC | CSVGQGGYNEQFF
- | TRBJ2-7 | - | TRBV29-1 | TGCAGCGTTGTACAGGGTAGCAACGAGCAGTACTTC | CSVVQGSNEQYF
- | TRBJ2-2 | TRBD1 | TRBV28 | TGTGCCAGCAGTTTGCCCATATCTCGACAGGGATGGGACACCGGGGAGCTGTTTTTT | CASSLPISRQGWDTGELFF
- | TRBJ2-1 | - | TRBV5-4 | TGTGCCAGCAGCTCTTACAATGAGCAGTTCTTC | CASSSYNEQFF
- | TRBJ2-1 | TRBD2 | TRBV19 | TGTGCCAGTAGTATAGACCTAGCGGGAGGCCAGTTCTTC | CASSIDLAGGQFF
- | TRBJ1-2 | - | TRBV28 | TGTGCCAGCACCGTGATACAGGGAAACCGTCGGGGCTACACCTTC | CASTVIQGNRRGYTF
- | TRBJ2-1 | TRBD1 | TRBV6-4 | TGTGCCAGCAGTGTATCACAGGGGGGTAATGAGCAGTTCTTC | CASSVSQGGNEQFF
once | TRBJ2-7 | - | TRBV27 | TGTGCCAGCAGTTTCGAGGGTCCCTCCTACGAGCAGTACTTC | CASSFEGPSYEQYF
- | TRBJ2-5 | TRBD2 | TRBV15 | TGTGCCACCAGCAGAGATCGGAGCTACAGCGGGAGCAGGGAGACCCAGTACTTC | CATSRDRSYSGSRETQYF
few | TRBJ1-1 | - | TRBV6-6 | TGTGCCGCCGTTTTGGCCCAACTGCGGTCAGCTTTCTTT | CAAVLAQLRSAFF
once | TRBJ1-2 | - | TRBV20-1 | TGCAGTGCTAGAAACTTTGGCTACACCTTC | CSARNFGYTF
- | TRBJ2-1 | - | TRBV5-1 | TGCGCCAGCAGCTTGATATCGAGGGCCTACTCTTCCTACAATGAGCAGTTCTTC | CASSLISRAYSSYNEQFF
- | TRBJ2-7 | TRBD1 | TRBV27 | TGTGCCAGCAGTTCCCCGGGACAGACTACCTACGAGCAGTACTTC | CASSSPGQTTYEQYF
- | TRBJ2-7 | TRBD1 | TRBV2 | TGTGCCAGCATCCGGGACAGGGGGGTCGAGCAGTACTTC | CASIRDRGVEQYF
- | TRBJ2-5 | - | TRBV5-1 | TGCGCCAGCAGCAGAAACACCCAAGAGACCCAGTACTTC | CASSRNTQETQYF
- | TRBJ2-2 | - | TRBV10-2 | TGCGCCAGCAGTCGGACCGGAGGGGACACCGGGGAGCTGTTTTTT | CASSRTGGDTGELFF
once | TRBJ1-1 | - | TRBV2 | TGTGCCAGCAGGGACCGCCTCCCCGCTAGGGGTAACACTGAAGCTTTCTTT | CASRDRLPARGNTEAFF
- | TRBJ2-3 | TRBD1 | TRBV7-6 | TGTGCCAGCAGCCCAGGGGGCGCAAGGGGTCGGGATACGCAGTATTTT | CASSPGGARGRDTQYF
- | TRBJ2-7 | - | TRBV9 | TGTGCCAGCAGCGTAGGAGGGAATTTAAACTACGAGCAGTACTTC | CASSVGGNLNYEQYF
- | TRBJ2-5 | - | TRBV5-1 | TGCGCCAGCAGCTTGGACGGCCAAGAGACCCAGTACTTC | CASSLDGQETQYF
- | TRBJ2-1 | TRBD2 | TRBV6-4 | TGTGCCAGCAGGGGGCGGGAGGGATACAATGAGCAGTTCTTC | CASRGREGYNEQFF
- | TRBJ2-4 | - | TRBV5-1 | TGCGCCAGCAGCTTGAGCGGCGGGCAAAACATTCAGTACTTC | CASSLSGGQNIQYF
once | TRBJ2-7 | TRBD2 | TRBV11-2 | TGTGCCAGCAGCTTAGATGGGACTAGCGCAGCCTACGAGCAGTACTTC | CASSLDGTSAAYEQYF
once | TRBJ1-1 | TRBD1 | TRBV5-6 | TGTGCCAGCAGCTTTAAGGACAGGGGAACTGAAGCTTTCTTT | CASSFKDRGTEAFF
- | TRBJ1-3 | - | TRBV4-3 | TGCGCCAGCAGCCAAGACCGGGGTTACACCATATATTTT | CASSQDRGYTIYF
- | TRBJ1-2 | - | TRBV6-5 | TGTGCCAGCACGGACGGGACTACGGTGGGCTACACCTTC | CASTDGTTVGYTF
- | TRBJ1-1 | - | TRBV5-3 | TGTGCCAGAAGCCGCACGGGGGCGGGAGGGAACGCTGAAGCTTTCTTT | CARSRTGAGGNAEAFF
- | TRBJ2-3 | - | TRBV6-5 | TGTGCCAGCAGTTATGGTCGGTCTAGCACAGATACGCAGTATTTT | CASSYGRSSTDTQYF
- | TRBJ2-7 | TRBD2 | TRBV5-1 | TGCGCCAGCAGCGAAACGGGACTAGCGGGAGAGGGCGAAGACGAGCAGTACTTC | CASSETGLAGEGEDEQYF
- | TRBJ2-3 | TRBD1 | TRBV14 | TGTGCCAGCAGCCATGGGACAGGGAAAATCACAGATACGCAGTATTTT | CASSHGTGKITDTQYF
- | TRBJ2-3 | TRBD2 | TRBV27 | TGTGCCAGCAGTGACCCGACTAGCGGGAGACCAGATACGCAGTATTTT | CASSDPTSGRPDTQYF
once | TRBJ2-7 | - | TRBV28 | TGTGCCAGCAGTTTGGGGGCACCCGCCTACGAGCAGTACTTC | CASSLGAPAYEQYF
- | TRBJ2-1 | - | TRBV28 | TGTGCCAGCCGTCCCCTATATAGGGGGGGTGAGCAGTTCTTC | CASRPLYRGGEQFF
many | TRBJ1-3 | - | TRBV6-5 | TGTGCCAGCGCCGAAACACACTCTGGAAACACCATATATTTT | CASAETHSGNTIYF
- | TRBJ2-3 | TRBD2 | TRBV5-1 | TGCGCCAGCAGCACGGGACTAGCGGGCCCCACAGATACGCAGTATTTT | CASSTGLAGPTDTQYF
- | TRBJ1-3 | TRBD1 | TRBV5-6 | TGTGCCAGCAGCTTGGTGCCGACAGGGCTGGGAAACACCATATATTTT | CASSLVPTGLGNTIYF
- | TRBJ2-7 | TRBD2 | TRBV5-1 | TGCGCCAGGGGGGAGGGAGCCTACGAGCAGTACTTC | CARGEGAYEQYF
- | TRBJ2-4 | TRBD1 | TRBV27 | TGTGCCAGCAGCCAGGGGACAGGGGCCAAAAACATTCAGTACTTC | CASSQGTGAKNIQYF
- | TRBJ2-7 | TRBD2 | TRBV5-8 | TGTGCCAGCAGGCTAGCGGGGTCGACCTACGAGCAGTACTTC | CASRLAGSTYEQYF
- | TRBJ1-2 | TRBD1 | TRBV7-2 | TGTGCCAGCAGCTCTAGTAGAGGGACAGCCTATGGCTACACCTTC | CASSSSRGTAYGYTF
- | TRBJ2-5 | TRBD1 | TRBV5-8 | TGTGCCAGCAGCTGGGGACAGGCGGACCAAGAGACCCAGTACTTC | CASSWGQADQETQYF
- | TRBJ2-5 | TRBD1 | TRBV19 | TGTGCCAGTAGTCCGGGACAGGTAATCCAGACCCAGTACTTC | CASSPGQVIQTQYF
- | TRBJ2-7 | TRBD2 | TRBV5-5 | TGTGCCAGCAGCCGGGAGGTGGCTAGCGACTACGAGCAGTACTTC | CASSREVASDYEQYF
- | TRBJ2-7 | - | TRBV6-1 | TGTGCCAGCAGTGCGGCGGGGACTCTTTACGAGCAGTACTTC | CASSAAGTLYEQYF
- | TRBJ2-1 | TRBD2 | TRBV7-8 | TGTGCCAGCAGCTTAGAGTCGCTCAGCGGGATCTCCTACAATGAGCAGTTCTTC | CASSLESLSGISYNEQFF
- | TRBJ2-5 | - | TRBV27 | TGTGCCAGCAGTTTAAGAGGGATCATAGAGACCCAGTACTTC | CASSLRGIIETQYF
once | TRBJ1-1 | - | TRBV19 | TGTGCCAGTAGTATAGGGGGGGGAAACACTGAAGCTTTCTTT | CASSIGGGNTEAFF
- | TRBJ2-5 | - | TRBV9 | TGTGCCTGCCCTATGGAGACCCAGTACTTC | CACPMETQYF
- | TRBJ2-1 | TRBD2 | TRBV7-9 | TGTGCCAGCAGCTTAGACTCTCTAGCGGTAGCCTACAATGAGCAGTTCTTC | CASSLDSLAVAYNEQFF
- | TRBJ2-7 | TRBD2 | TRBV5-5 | TGTGCCAGCAGCTTGGGGCTAGCGGGCCCATCCTACGAGCAGTACTTC | CASSLGLAGPSYEQYF